This T cell receptor beta chain originates from a study of siplizumab effects on memory and regulatory T cells. Assays examined roughly 9.2 x 10^4 TCR templates per sample. Some clones are missing from TCRdb's copy, which holds only in-frame ones; the method was immunoSEQ multiplex PCR. The sample holds about 50,000 clones; roughly 93% are singletons and the top ten take 17%. This TCR was recovered from a human donor in good health. Source material: CD8+ T cells sorted from blood.

CDR3 loop: CASSDWTSETQYF. Written as DNA, the CDR3 is TGTGCCAGCAGCGACTGGACGTCGGAGACCCAGTACTTC. The genes are TRBV7-9 and TRBJ2-5, with D unclear. V was pared by 5 bases and J by 5 bases, with 12 bases between. Germline lookup yields CDR1 SEHNR and CDR2 FQNEAQ (reference sequence). The CDR3 has 13 residues.